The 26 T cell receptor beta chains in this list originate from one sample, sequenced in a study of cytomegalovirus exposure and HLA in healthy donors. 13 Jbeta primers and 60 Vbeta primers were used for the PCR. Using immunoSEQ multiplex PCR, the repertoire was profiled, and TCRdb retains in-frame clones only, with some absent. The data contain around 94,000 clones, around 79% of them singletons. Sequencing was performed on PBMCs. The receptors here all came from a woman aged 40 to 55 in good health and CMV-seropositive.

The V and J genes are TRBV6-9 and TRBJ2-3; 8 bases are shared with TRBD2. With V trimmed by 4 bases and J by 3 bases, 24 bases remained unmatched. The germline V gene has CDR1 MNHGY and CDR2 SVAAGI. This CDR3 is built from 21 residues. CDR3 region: CASSSSLRYGGRFGETDTQYF. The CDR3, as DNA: TGTGCCAGCAGTTCCTCCCTCCGGTACGGCGGGAGGTTTGGGGAGACAGATACGCAGTATTTT.

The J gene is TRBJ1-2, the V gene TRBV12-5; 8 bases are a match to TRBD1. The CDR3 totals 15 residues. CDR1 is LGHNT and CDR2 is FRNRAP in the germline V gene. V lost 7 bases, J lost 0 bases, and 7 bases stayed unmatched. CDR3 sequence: CASDRQGRPNYGYTF. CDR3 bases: TGTGCTAGTGACAGACAGGGGCGACCTAACTATGGCTACACCTTC.

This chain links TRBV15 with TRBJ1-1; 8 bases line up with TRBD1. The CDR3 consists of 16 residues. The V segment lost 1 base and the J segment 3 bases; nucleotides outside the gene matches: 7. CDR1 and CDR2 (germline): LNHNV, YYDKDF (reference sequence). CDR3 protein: CATSRAGTGPDTEAFF. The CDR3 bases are TGTGCCACCAGCAGAGCGGGGACAGGCCCGGACACTGAAGCTTTCTTT.

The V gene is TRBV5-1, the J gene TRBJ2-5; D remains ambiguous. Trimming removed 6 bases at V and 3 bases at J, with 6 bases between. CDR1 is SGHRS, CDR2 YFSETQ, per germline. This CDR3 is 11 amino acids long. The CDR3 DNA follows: TGCGCCAGCACGGGTGAAGAGACCCAGTACTTC. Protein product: CASTGEETQYF.

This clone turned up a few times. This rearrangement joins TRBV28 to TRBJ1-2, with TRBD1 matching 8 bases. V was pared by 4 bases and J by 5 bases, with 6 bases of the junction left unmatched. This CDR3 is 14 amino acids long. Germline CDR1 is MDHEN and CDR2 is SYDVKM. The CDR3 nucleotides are TGTGCCAGCAGTTATGAGACAGGGGTGTATGGCTACACCTTC. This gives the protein CASSYETGVYGYTF.

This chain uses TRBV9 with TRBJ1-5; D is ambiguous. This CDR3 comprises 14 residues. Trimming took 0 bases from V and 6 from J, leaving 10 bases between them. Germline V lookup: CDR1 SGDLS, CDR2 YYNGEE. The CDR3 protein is CASSVAAAGQPQHF. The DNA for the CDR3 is TGTGCCAGCAGCGTAGCTGCCGCGGGTCAGCCCCAGCATTTT.

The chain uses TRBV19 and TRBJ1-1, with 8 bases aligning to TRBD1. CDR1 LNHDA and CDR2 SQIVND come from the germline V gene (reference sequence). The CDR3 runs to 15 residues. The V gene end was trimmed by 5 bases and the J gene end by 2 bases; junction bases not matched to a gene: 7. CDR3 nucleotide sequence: TGTGCCAGTAGTCCACGGACAGGGAGTAACACTGAAGCTTTCTTT. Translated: CASSPRTGSNTEAFF.

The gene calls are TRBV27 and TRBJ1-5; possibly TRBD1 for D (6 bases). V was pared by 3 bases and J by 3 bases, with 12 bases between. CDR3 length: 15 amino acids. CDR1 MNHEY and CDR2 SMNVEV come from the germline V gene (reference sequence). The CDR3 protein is CASSFSGGNNQPQHF. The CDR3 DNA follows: TGTGCCAGCAGTTTTAGCGGGGGCAACAATCAGCCCCAGCATTTT.

The CDR3 bases are TGTGCCAGCAGGGGACAGGGGACAAACACCGGGGAGCTGTTTTTT. Translated, it gives CASRGQGTNTGELFF. This rearrangement joins TRBV6-5 to TRBJ2-2, with 10 bases lining up with TRBD1. CDR1 is MNHEY and CDR2 is SVGAGI in the germline V gene. The CDR3 extends over 15 amino acids. Trimming took 6 bases from V and 2 from J; bases not matched to a gene: 3.

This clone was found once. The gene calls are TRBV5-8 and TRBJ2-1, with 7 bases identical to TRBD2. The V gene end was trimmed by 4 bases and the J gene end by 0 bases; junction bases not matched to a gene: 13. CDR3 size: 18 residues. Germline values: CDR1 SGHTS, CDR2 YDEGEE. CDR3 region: CASSRGLREGSSYNEQFF. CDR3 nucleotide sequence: TGTGCCAGCAGCCGGGGACTAAGAGAGGGAAGCTCCTACAATGAGCAGTTCTTC.

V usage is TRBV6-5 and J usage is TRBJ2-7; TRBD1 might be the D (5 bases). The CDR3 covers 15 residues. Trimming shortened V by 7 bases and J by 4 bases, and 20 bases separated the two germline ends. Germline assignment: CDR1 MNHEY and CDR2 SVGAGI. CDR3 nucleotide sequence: TGTGCCAGCATCCTTCACCAGGGTCGCCGATACGAGCAGTACTTC. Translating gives CASILHQGRRYEQYF.

The CDR3 nucleotides are TGTGCCAGCAGTTTACGTTTCCGCGGGACTAACAATGAGCAGTTCTTC. Amino acids: CASSLRFRGTNNEQFF. The J gene is TRBJ2-1, the V gene TRBV27; 7 bases match TRBD2. CDR3 length: 16 amino acids. The V gene's germline CDR1 is MNHEY and CDR2 SMNVEV (reference sequence). V lost 2 bases, J lost 5 bases, and 9 bases stayed unmatched.

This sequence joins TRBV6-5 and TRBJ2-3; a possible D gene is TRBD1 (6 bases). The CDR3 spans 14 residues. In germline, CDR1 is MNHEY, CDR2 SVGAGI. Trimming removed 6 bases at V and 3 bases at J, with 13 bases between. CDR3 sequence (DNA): TGTGCCAGCAGCTTTCAAGGACAGACAGATACGCAGTATTTT. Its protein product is CASSFQGQTDTQYF.

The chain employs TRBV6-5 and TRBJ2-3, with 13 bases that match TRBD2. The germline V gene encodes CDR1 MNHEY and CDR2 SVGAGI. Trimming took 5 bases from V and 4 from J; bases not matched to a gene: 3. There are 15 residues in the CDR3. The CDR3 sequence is CASSRLAGGADTQYF. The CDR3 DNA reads TGTGCCAGCAGTAGACTAGCGGGAGGCGCAGATACGCAGTATTTT.

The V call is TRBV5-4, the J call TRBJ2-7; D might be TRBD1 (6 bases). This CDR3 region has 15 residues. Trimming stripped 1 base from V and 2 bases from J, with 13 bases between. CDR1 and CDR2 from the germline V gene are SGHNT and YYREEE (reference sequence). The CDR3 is CASSLISDRTYEQYF. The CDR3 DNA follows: TGTGCCAGCAGCTTGATTTCGGACAGAACCTACGAGCAGTACTTC.

The CDR3 DNA sequence: TGTGCCAGCAGCGTAGTGGGGGAGGTGAACACTGAAGCTTTCTTT. Protein product: CASSVVGEVNTEAFF. The chain links TRBV9 to TRBJ1-1; possible D gene TRBD1, 5 bases. CDR3 length: 15 amino acids. Germline CDR1 and CDR2: SGDLS and YYNGEE. Trimming shortened V by 0 bases and J by 0 bases, and 9 bases separated the two germline ends.

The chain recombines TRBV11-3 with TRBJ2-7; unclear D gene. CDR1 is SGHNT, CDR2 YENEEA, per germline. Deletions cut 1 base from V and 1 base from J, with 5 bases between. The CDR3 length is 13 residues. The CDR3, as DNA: TGTGCCAGCAGCTTAGGTCGGTCCTACGAGCAGTACTTC. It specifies CASSLGRSYEQYF.

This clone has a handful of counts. CDR3 coding DNA: TGTGCCAGCAGCCGATCCCCCCCCGGTCCCTACGAGCAGTACTTC. It codes for CASSRSPPGPYEQYF. V usage is TRBV4-2 and J usage is TRBJ2-7, with D hard to call. V lost 4 bases and J lost 2, with 15 bases in between. Germline CDR1 is LGHNA and CDR2 is YNFKEQ. The CDR3 covers 15 residues.

The chain's CDR3 is CASSLAGRGQGTYEQYF. The CDR3 nucleotides are TGTGCCAGCAGCTTAGCCGGTCGGGGACAGGGAACCTACGAGCAGTACTTC. The rearrangement uses TRBV7-2 and TRBJ2-7, with 9 bases fitting TRBD1. J lost 2 bases, V lost 0 bases, and 8 bases had no gene match. In germline, CDR1 is SGHTA, CDR2 FQGNSA. This CDR3 is 17 amino acids long.

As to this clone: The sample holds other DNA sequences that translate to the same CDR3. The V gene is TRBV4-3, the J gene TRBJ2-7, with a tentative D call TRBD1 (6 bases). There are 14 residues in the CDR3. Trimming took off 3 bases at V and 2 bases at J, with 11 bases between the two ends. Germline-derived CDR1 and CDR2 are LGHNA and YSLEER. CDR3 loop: CASSQDRGTYEQYF. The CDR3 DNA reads TGCGCCAGCAGCCAGGACAGAGGGACCTACGAGCAGTACTTC.

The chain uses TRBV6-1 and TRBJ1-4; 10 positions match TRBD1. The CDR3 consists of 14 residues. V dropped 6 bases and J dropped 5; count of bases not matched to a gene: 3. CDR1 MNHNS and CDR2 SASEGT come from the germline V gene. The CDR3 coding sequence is TGTGCCAGCAGGGACAGGGGGGCCAATGAAAAACTGTTTTTT. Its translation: CASRDRGANEKLFF.

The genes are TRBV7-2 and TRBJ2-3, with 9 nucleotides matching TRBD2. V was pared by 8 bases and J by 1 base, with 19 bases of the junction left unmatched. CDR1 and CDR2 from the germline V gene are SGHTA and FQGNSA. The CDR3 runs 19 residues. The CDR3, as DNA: TGTGCCAGCTCCTTGTTCTCTAGCGGGGTCAGGCGGGGCACAGATACGCAGTATTTT. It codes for CASSLFSSGVRRGTDTQYF.

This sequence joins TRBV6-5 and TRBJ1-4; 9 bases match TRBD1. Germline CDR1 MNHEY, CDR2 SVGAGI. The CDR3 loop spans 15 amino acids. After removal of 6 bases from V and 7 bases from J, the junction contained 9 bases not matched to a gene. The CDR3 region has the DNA TGTGCCAGCAGCTCGGGACAGGGAGGTAGTGAAAAACTGTTTTTT. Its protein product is CASSSGQGGSEKLFF.

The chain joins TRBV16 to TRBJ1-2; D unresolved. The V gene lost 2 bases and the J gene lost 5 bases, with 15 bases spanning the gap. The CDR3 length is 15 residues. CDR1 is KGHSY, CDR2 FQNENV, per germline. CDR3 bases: TGTGCCAGCAGCCAAGCTGAGGGAACATCTTATGGCTACACCTTC. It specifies CASSQAEGTSYGYTF.

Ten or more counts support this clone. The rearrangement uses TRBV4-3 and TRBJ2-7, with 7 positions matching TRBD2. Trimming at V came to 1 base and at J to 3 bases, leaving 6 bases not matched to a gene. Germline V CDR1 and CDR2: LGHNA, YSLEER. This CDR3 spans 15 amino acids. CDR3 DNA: TGCGCCAGCAGCCAAGGGGTAGCGGGCGGCTACGAGCAGTACTTC. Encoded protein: CASSQGVAGGYEQYF.

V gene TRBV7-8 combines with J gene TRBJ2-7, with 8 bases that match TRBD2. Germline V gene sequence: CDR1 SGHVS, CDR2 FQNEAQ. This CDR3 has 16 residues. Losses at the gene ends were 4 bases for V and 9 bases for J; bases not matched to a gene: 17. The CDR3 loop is CASSSLISGSYNAQYF. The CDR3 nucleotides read TGTGCCAGCAGCTCTTTGATAAGCGGGAGCTATAATGCGCAGTACTTC.